The entry below describes one T cell receptor beta chain. Germline-derived CDR1 and CDR2 are PRHDT and FYEKMQ (reference sequence). The V end lost 5 bases, the J end lost 5 bases, and 12 bases lay between the germline ends. The CDR3 runs 13 residues. The repertoire was sequenced with immunoSEQ multiplex PCR; TCRdb's copy has only in-frame clones and lacks some. The data contain approximately 180,000 clones, about 77% of them singletons. The data derive from a study of blood T cell repertoires in COVID-19. V and J are TRBV13 and TRBJ1-1, with D tentatively TRBD1 (6 bases). Material: PBMCs or T cells enriched from blood (not recorded which). This sequence originates from a woman aged 50 to 60 with acute COVID-19. CDR3 in amino acids: CASSNRAWTEAFF. The CDR3 coding sequence is TGTGCCAGCAGCAACAGGGCTTGGACTGAAGCTTTCTTT.